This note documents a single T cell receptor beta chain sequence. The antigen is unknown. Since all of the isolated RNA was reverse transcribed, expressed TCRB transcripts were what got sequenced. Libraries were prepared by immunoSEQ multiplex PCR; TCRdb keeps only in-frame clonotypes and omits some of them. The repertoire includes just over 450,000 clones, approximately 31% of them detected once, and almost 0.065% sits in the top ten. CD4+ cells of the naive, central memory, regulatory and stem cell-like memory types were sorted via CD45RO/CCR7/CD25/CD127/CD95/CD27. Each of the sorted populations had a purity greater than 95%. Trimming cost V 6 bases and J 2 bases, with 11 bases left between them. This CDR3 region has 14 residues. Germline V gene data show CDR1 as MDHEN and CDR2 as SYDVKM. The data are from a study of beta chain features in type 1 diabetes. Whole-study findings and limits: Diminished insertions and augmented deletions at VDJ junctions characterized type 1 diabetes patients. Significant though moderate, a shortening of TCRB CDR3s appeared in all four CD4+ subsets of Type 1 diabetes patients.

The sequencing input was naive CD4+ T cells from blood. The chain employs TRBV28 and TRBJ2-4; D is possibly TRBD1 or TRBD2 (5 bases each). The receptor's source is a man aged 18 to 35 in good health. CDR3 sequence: CASRPPGPKNIQYF. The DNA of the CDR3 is TGTGCCAGCAGACCACCGGGACCCAAAAACATTCAGTACTTC.